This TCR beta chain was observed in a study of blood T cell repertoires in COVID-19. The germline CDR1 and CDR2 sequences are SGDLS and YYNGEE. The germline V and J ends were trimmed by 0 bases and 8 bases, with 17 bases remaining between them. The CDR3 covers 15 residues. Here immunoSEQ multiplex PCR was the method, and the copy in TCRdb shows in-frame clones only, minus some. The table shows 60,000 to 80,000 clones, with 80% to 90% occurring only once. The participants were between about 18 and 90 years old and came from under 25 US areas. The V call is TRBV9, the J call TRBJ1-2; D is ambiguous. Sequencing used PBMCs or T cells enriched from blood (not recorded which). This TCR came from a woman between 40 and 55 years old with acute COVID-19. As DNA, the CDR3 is TGTGCCAGCAGCGTAGGGCGGCTAACTCTATACGGCTACACCTTC. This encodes CASSVGRLTLYGYTF.